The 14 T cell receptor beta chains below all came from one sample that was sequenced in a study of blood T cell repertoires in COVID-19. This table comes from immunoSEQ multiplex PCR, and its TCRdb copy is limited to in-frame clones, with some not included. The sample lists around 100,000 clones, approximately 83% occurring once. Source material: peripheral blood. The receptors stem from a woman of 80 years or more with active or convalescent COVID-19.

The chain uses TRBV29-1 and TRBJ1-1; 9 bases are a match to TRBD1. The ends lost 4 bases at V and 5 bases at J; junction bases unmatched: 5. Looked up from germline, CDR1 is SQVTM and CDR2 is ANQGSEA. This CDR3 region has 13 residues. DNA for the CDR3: TGCAGCGTTGTAAAACAGGGGGCTACTGAAGCTTTCTTT. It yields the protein CSVVKQGATEAFF.

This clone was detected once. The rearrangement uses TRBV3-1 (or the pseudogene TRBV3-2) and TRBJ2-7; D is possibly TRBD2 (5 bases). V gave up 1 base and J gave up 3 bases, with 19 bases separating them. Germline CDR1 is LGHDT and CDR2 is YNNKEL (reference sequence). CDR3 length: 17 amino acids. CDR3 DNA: TGTGCCAGCAGCCAAGCCCCCCGCCCTAGCCGGATCTACGAGCAGTACTTC. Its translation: CASSQAPRPSRIYEQYF.

This CDR3 reads CASRPEFYEQYF. The CDR3 coding sequence is TGTGCCAGCAGGCCCGAGTTCTACGAGCAGTACTTC. The V and J genes are TRBV7-6 and TRBJ2-7, with D unresolved. The CDR3 spans 12 residues. V lost 6 bases and J 3 bases, leaving 9 bases between the germline ends. The V gene's germline CDR1 is SGHVS and CDR2 FNYEAQ.

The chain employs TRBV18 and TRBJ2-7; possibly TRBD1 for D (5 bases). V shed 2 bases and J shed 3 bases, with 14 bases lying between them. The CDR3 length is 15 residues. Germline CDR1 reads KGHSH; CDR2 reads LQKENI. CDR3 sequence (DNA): TGTGCCAGCTCACCATCGTCACAGGCCAACTACGAGCAGTACTTC. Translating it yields CASSPSSQANYEQYF.

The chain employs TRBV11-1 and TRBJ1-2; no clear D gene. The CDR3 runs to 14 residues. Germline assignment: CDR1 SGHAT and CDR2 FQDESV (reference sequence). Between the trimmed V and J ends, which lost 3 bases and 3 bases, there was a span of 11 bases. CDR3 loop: CASSLPGTYYGYTF. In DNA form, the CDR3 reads TGTGCCAGCAGCTTGCCCGGTACCTACTATGGCTACACCTTC.

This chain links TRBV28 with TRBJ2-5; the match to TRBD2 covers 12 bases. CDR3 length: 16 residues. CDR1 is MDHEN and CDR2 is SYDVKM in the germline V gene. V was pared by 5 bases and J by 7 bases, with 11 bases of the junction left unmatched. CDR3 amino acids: CASSRSGTSGPATQYF. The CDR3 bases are TGTGCCAGCAGTCGTTCCGGGACTAGCGGGCCGGCGACCCAGTACTTC.

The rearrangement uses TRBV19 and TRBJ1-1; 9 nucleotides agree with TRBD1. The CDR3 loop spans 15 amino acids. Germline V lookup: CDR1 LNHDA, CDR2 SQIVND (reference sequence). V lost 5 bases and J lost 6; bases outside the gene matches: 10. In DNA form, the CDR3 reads TGTGCCAGTAGTCCGAGACAGGACAGGGGCCCTGAAGCTTTCTTT. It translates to CASSPRQDRGPEAFF. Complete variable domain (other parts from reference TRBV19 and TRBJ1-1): DGGITQSPKYLFRKEGQNVTLSCEQNLNHDAMYWYRQDPGQGLRLIYYSQIVNDFQKGDIAEGYSVSREKKESFPLTVTSAQKNPTAFYLCASSPRQDRGPEAFFGQGTRLTVV.

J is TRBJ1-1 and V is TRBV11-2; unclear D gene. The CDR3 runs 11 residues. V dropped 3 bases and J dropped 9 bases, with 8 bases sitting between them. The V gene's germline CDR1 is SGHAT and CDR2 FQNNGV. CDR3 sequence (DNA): TGTGCCAGCAGCTTTACCGGGAAAGCTTTCTTT. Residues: CASSFTGKAFF.

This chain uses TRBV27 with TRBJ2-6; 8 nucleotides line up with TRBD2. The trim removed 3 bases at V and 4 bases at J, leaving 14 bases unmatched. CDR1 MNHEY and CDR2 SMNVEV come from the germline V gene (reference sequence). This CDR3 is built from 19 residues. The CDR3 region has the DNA TGTGCCAGCAGTTTGCCAAGGCGGGAGGATCAAAACGGGGCCAACGTCCTGACTTTC. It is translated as CASSLPRREDQNGANVLTF.

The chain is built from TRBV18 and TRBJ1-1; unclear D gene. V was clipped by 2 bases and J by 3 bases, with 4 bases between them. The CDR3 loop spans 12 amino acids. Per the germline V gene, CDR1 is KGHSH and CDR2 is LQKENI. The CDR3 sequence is CASSPIDTEAFF. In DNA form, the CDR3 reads TGTGCCAGCTCACCAATAGACACTGAAGCTTTCTTT.

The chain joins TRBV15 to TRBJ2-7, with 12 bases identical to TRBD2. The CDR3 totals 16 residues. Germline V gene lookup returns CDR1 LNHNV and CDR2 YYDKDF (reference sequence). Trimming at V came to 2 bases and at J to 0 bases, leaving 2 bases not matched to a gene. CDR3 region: CATSRSSGRASYEQYF. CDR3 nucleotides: TGTGCCACCAGCAGATCTAGCGGGAGGGCCTCCTACGAGCAGTACTTC.

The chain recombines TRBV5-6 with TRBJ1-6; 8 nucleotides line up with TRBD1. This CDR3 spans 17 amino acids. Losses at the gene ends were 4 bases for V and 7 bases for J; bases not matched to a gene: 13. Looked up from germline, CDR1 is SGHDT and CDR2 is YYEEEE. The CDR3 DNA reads TGTGCCAGCAGCCGGGAGTACGGACAGGGAAACAATTCACCCCTCCACTTT. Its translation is CASSREYGQGNNSPLHF.

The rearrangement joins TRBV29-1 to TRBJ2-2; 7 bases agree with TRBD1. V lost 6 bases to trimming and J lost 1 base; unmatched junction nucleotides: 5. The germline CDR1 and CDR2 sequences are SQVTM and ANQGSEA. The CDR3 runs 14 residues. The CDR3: CSVPRTGNTGELFF. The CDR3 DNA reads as TGCAGCGTCCCCAGGACAGGGAACACCGGGGAGCTGTTTTTT.

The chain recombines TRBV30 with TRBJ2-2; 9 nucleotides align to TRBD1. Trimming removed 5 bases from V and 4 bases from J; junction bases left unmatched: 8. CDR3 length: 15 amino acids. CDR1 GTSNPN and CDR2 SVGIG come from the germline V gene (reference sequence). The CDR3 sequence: CAWGGQGPGTGELFF. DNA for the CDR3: TGTGCCTGGGGGGGACAGGGCCCGGGCACCGGGGAGCTGTTTTTT.